The entry that follows covers one T cell receptor (beta chain) sequence. Antigen: not known. This specimen belongs to a study of beta chain features in type 1 diabetes. Study conclusions and caveats: Shortening that was moderate but significant affected the TCRB CDR3s of Type 1 diabetes patients in all four CD4+ subsets. Patients with type 1 diabetes carried fewer insertions and had more deletions at their VDJ junctions.

Expressed TCRB transcripts got sequenced, as all isolated RNA was reverse transcribed. Sequencing used immunoSEQ multiplex PCR; TCRdb keeps in-frame clones, though not all of them. This repertoire shows 150,000 to 180,000 clones, around 10% found once; its top ten account for roughly 2%. Germline V gene data show CDR1 as SNHLY and CDR2 as FYNNEI. CDR3 length: 15 residues. V gave up 6 bases and J gave up 9 bases, with 22 bases separating them. A single heparinised draw of roughly 120 mL on average was taken per donor. This chain joins TRBV2 and TRBJ2-3, with a tentative D call TRBD2 (5 bases). Sequences were obtained from central memory CD4+ T cells from blood. This TCR was sampled from a man between 18 and 29 years old in good health. Written as DNA, the CDR3 is TGTGCCAGCAGGGAGGACCAGACGAGCCTTGCCACGCAGTATTTT. It encodes CASREDQTSLATQYF.